The rows below give T cell receptor beta chains drawn from one sample of a study of T cell responses to AZD1222 COVID-19 vaccine. The data were produced by immunoSEQ multiplex PCR, yet TCRdb's version contains in-frame clones alone and is incomplete. The sample includes about 170,000 clones, over 85% seen only once; the top ten take approximately 4%. Source: peripheral blood, taken on day 0 of AZD1222 vaccination. The receptors were gathered from an adult in good health. The CDR3 runs from the conserved cysteine through the conserved F or W. The D gene is left open where the match is weak. For some rows the clone size is stated as once, few or many, or as a class when expanded; others skip it.

clone size: NA; V gene: TRBV9; D gene: NA; J gene: TRBJ2-1; CDR3 DNA: TGTGCCAGCAGCGTGGACCTCTCTGGTGAGCAGTTCTTC; CDR3 protein: CASSVDLSGEQFF
clone size: NA; V gene: TRBV5-1; D gene: NA; J gene: TRBJ2-1; CDR3 DNA: TGCGCCAGCAGCCGATTCGGACGGGAATCCTACAATGAGCAGTTCTTC; CDR3 protein: CASSRFGRESYNEQFF
clone size: NA; V gene: TRBV30; D gene: NA; J gene: TRBJ2-7; CDR3 DNA: TGTGCCTGGGGGACCTCCGGGGGTGTGGGGCAGTACTTC; CDR3 protein: CAWGTSGGVGQYF
clone size: NA; V gene: TRBV5-6; D gene: NA; J gene: TRBJ1-1; CDR3 DNA: TGTGCCAGCAGCTTGGGACACCTGAACACTGAAGCTTTCTTT; CDR3 protein: CASSLGHLNTEAFF
clone size: NA; V gene: TRBV27; D gene: TRBD1; J gene: TRBJ2-1; CDR3 DNA: TGTGCCAGCAATCCTAGGACAGGGAATTTGAATGAGCAGTTCTTC; CDR3 protein: CASNPRTGNLNEQFF
clone size: NA; V gene: TRBV6-6; D gene: NA; J gene: TRBJ1-5; CDR3 DNA: TGTGCCAGCAGTTACCAGGGCGTCCAGCCCCAGCATTTT; CDR3 protein: CASSYQGVQPQHF
clone size: NA; V gene: TRBV6-5; D gene: NA; J gene: TRBJ1-2; CDR3 DNA: TGTGCCAGCATTCCGTCCCCGTGGGACAACTATGGCTACACCTTC; CDR3 protein: CASIPSPWDNYGYTF
clone size: once; V gene: TRBV11-2; D gene: NA; J gene: TRBJ2-7; CDR3 DNA: TGTGCCAGCAGCGAGGGGGAGCAGTACTTC; CDR3 protein: CASSEGEQYF
clone size: NA; V gene: TRBV19; D gene: NA; J gene: TRBJ2-5; CDR3 DNA: TGTGCCAGTAGTATTGAACACGGGGGAGAGACCCAGTACTTC; CDR3 protein: CASSIEHGGETQYF
clone size: NA; V gene: TRBV5-5; D gene: NA; J gene: TRBJ2-5; CDR3 DNA: TGTGCCAGCAGCTTGGAGCCGCAAGAGACCCAGTACTTC; CDR3 protein: CASSLEPQETQYF
clone size: NA; V gene: TRBV6-5; D gene: TRBD1; J gene: TRBJ1-2; CDR3 DNA: TGTGCCGGGACAGGGGCCGCTGCTGGCTACACCTTC; CDR3 protein: CAGTGAAAGYTF
clone size: NA; V gene: TRBV5-6; D gene: NA; J gene: TRBJ1-1; CDR3 DNA: TGTGCCAGCAGCTTAATACTGCGGACAGCGAACACTGAAGCTTTCTTT; CDR3 protein: CASSLILRTANTEAFF
clone size: NA; V gene: TRBV4-1; D gene: NA; J gene: TRBJ1-3; CDR3 DNA: TGCGCCAGCAGCCAAGAAAGGAGCTCTGGAAACACCATATATTTT; CDR3 protein: CASSQERSSGNTIYF
clone size: NA; V gene: TRBV15; D gene: TRBD1; J gene: TRBJ1-2; CDR3 DNA: TGTGCCACCAGCACAAACTTTCCGGGACAGATAAACTTC; CDR3 protein: CATSTNFPGQINF
clone size: NA; V gene: TRBV18; D gene: TRBD1; J gene: TRBJ2-7; CDR3 DNA: TGTGCCAGCTCGGCCGGGACAGGGGACTCCTACGAGCAGTACTTC; CDR3 protein: CASSAGTGDSYEQYF
clone size: NA; V gene: TRBV6-5; D gene: TRBD2; J gene: TRBJ2-5; CDR3 DNA: TGTGCCAGCAGGCCAAGACTAGCGGGAGGGGAGACCCAGTACTTC; CDR3 protein: CASRPRLAGGETQYF
clone size: NA; V gene: TRBV15; D gene: NA; J gene: TRBJ1-5; CDR3 DNA: TGTGCCACCAGCGAAGGGAGAGGAGTTCAGCCCCAGCATTTT; CDR3 protein: CATSEGRGVQPQHF
clone size: NA; V gene: TRBV3-1/TRBV3-2; D gene: TRBD2; J gene: TRBJ2-1; CDR3 DNA: TGTGCCAGCAGCCAAGGTAGCGGGTCTTTCGATGAGCAGTTCTTC; CDR3 protein: CASSQGSGSFDEQFF
clone size: few; V gene: TRBV27; D gene: TRBD1; J gene: TRBJ2-7; CDR3 DNA: TGTGCCAGCAGTTGGTTTGCGACAGGGGGCCTCGAGCAGTACTTC; CDR3 protein: CASSWFATGGLEQYF
clone size: NA; V gene: TRBV12-3/TRBV12-4; D gene: NA; J gene: TRBJ1-2; CDR3 DNA: TGTGCCAGCAGGCATGGACAGCTCTATGGCTACACCTTC; CDR3 protein: CASRHGQLYGYTF
clone size: NA; V gene: TRBV4-1; D gene: NA; J gene: TRBJ1-1; CDR3 DNA: TGCGCCAGCAGCCAAGGGGATACTGAAGCTTTCTTT; CDR3 protein: CASSQGDTEAFF
clone size: once; V gene: TRBV11-2; D gene: NA; J gene: TRBJ2-7; CDR3 DNA: TGTGCCAGCAGCTTAGGACTGGACTACGAGCAGTACTTC; CDR3 protein: CASSLGLDYEQYF
clone size: NA; V gene: TRBV19; D gene: TRBD1; J gene: TRBJ1-1; CDR3 DNA: TGTGCCAGTAGGAAAAACGACAGGGAGAACACTGAAGCTTTCTTT; CDR3 protein: CASRKNDRENTEAFF
clone size: NA; V gene: TRBV5-1; D gene: NA; J gene: TRBJ2-2; CDR3 DNA: TGCGCCAGCAGCTTGTACCTGACCGGGGAGCTGTTTTTT; CDR3 protein: CASSLYLTGELFF
clone size: NA; V gene: TRBV19; D gene: TRBD1; J gene: TRBJ2-4; CDR3 DNA: TGTGCCAGTAGTAGGCCGAGACAGGGGGCTAAAGCCAAAAACATTCAGTACTTC; CDR3 protein: CASSRPRQGAKAKNIQYF
clone size: NA; V gene: TRBV7-9; D gene: NA; J gene: TRBJ1-1; CDR3 DNA: TGTGCCAGCGGGAGGGAGGTCACTGAAGCTTTCTTT; CDR3 protein: CASGREVTEAFF
clone size: NA; V gene: TRBV5-1; D gene: NA; J gene: TRBJ1-4; CDR3 DNA: TGCGCCAGCAGCTTGGTCGGGGTTGAGAATGAAAAACTGTTTTTT; CDR3 protein: CASSLVGVENEKLFF
clone size: NA; V gene: TRBV11-1; D gene: TRBD2; J gene: TRBJ2-1; CDR3 DNA: TGTGCCAGCAGCTTAGTACTCGGGAGGTTCAATGAGCAGTTCTTC; CDR3 protein: CASSLVLGRFNEQFF
clone size: many; V gene: TRBV30; D gene: TRBD1; J gene: TRBJ2-3; CDR3 DNA: TGTGCCTGGAGCCAGGGGACAGGAAACACAGATACGCAGTATTTT; CDR3 protein: CAWSQGTGNTDTQYF
clone size: NA; V gene: TRBV11-3; D gene: NA; J gene: TRBJ2-1; CDR3 DNA: TGTGCCAGCAGCTTAGATCGGAGGGTGGAGCAGTTCTTC; CDR3 protein: CASSLDRRVEQFF
clone size: NA; V gene: TRBV18; D gene: TRBD1; J gene: TRBJ2-7; CDR3 DNA: TGTGCCAGCTCAGCTCGACAGGGGCTCGAGCAGTACTTC; CDR3 protein: CASSARQGLEQYF
clone size: NA; V gene: TRBV23-1; D gene: NA; J gene: TRBJ1-5; CDR3 DNA: TGCGCCAGCAGTCACCTCGGGGGCGAGCAGCCCCAGCATTTT; CDR3 protein: CASSHLGGEQPQHF
clone size: NA; V gene: TRBV19; D gene: NA; J gene: TRBJ1-2; CDR3 DNA: TGTGCCAGTAGTCCCGATCCGGGGCCCTATGGCTACACCTTC; CDR3 protein: CASSPDPGPYGYTF
clone size: NA; V gene: TRBV18; D gene: NA; J gene: TRBJ2-7; CDR3 DNA: TGTGCCAGCTCACCACCGAGGGGAGGACCCTACGAGCAGTACTTC; CDR3 protein: CASSPPRGGPYEQYF
clone size: NA; V gene: TRBV7-6; D gene: TRBD1; J gene: TRBJ1-3; CDR3 DNA: TGTGCCAGCAGCTCCTCCCGACAGGGAAGCGGAAACACCATATATTTT; CDR3 protein: CASSSSRQGSGNTIYF
clone size: NA; V gene: TRBV6-4; D gene: TRBD1; J gene: TRBJ1-2; CDR3 DNA: TGTGCCAGCAGTGACGGACAGGGATATTACTACACCTTC; CDR3 protein: CASSDGQGYYYTF
clone size: NA; V gene: TRBV19; D gene: NA; J gene: TRBJ1-5; CDR3 DNA: TGTGCCAGTAGTACGGATAGTCAGCCCCAGCATTTT; CDR3 protein: CASSTDSQPQHF
clone size: NA; V gene: TRBV10-3; D gene: NA; J gene: TRBJ2-3; CDR3 DNA: TGTGCCATCAGACACAGCCGAGGGGAGGCTCCCCAAGATACGCAGTATTTT; CDR3 protein: CAIRHSRGEAPQDTQYF
clone size: NA; V gene: TRBV2; D gene: NA; J gene: TRBJ2-7; CDR3 DNA: TGTGCCAGCAATGGGCTAGGTGACGAGCAGTACTTC; CDR3 protein: CASNGLGDEQYF
clone size: NA; V gene: TRBV10-1; D gene: NA; J gene: TRBJ2-1; CDR3 DNA: TGCGCCAGCAGGGGCGAAGGCGATGAGCAGTTCTTC; CDR3 protein: CASRGEGDEQFF
clone size: NA; V gene: TRBV19; D gene: NA; J gene: TRBJ1-5; CDR3 DNA: TGTGCCAGTAGTTTTTTCCCCTGGACTCGGGGTTCGCCGGGGCAGCCCCAGCATTTT; CDR3 protein: CASSFFPWTRGSPGQPQHF
clone size: once; V gene: TRBV25-1; D gene: NA; J gene: TRBJ1-2; CDR3 DNA: TGTGCCAGCAGTGACAGGGGCTTACGGGGCTACACCTTC; CDR3 protein: CASSDRGLRGYTF
clone size: NA; V gene: TRBV5-1; D gene: NA; J gene: TRBJ1-1; CDR3 DNA: TGCGCCAGCAGCCATCTTGGACGGGTAGAGGAAGCTTTCTTT; CDR3 protein: CASSHLGRVEEAFF
clone size: few; V gene: TRBV27; D gene: NA; J gene: TRBJ1-5; CDR3 DNA: TGTGCCAGCAGTTTAGGGGGGGCCTTCAATCAGCCCCAGCATTTT; CDR3 protein: CASSLGGAFNQPQHF
clone size: NA; V gene: TRBV6-1; D gene: NA; J gene: TRBJ1-4; CDR3 DNA: TGTGCCAGCAGTGAAATAACAGGAGTAAAACTGTTTTTT; CDR3 protein: CASSEITGVKLFF
clone size: NA; V gene: TRBV5-1; D gene: NA; J gene: TRBJ1-3; CDR3 DNA: TGCGCCAGCAGCTTAAACAGTCGTTCCTCTGGAAACACCATATATTTT; CDR3 protein: CASSLNSRSSGNTIYF
clone size: NA; V gene: TRBV24-1; D gene: TRBD1; J gene: TRBJ2-1; CDR3 DNA: TGTGCCACCAGTGATTTGCTGGGACAGGGACTCTACAATGAGCAGTTCTTC; CDR3 protein: CATSDLLGQGLYNEQFF
clone size: NA; V gene: TRBV6-5; D gene: NA; J gene: TRBJ1-2; CDR3 DNA: TGTGCCAGCAGTCAATCCGACCTGGGTGGCTACACCTTC; CDR3 protein: CASSQSDLGGYTF
clone size: once; V gene: TRBV13; D gene: TRBD1; J gene: TRBJ2-7; CDR3 DNA: TGTGCCAGCAGCTTAACCCGGGACAGGGGGAACGAGCAGTACTTC; CDR3 protein: CASSLTRDRGNEQYF
clone size: NA; V gene: TRBV2; D gene: NA; J gene: TRBJ1-2; CDR3 DNA: TGTGCCAGCAGTGAAGCGTCGGTCAGCTATGGCTACACCTTC; CDR3 protein: CASSEASVSYGYTF
clone size: NA; V gene: TRBV6-4; D gene: TRBD2; J gene: TRBJ2-3; CDR3 DNA: TGTGCCAGCAGTGTACGTAGCGGGGGGGCCCAAGATACGCAGTATTTT; CDR3 protein: CASSVRSGGAQDTQYF
clone size: NA; V gene: TRBV28; D gene: TRBD1; J gene: TRBJ2-1; CDR3 DNA: TGTGCCAGCACCGACAGGGGGCTATACAATGAGCAGTTCTTC; CDR3 protein: CASTDRGLYNEQFF